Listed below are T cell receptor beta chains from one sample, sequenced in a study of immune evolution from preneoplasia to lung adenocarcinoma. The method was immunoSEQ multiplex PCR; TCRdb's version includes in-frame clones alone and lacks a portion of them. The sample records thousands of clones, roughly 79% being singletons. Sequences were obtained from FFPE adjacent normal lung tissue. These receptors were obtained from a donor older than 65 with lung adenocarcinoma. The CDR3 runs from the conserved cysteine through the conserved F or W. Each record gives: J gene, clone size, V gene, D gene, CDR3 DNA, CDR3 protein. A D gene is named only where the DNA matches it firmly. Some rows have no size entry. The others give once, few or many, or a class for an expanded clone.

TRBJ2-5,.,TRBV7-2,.,TGTGCCAGCAGCTTGGGGGAAGGAGAGACCCAGTACTTC,CASSLGEGETQYF
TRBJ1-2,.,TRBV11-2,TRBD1,TGTGCCAGCAGCACTATAACAGGGGGCTATGGCTACACCTTC,CASSTITGGYGYTF
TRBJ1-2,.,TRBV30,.,TGTGCCTGGAACCCGACACATTCCTATGGCTACACCTTC,CAWNPTHSYGYTF
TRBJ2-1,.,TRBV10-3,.,TGTGCCATCAGGGAAAACAATGAGCAGTTCTTC,CAIRENNEQFF
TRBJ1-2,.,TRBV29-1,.,TGCAGCGTTTCAGTGTCCGCAGGTTATGGCTACACCTTC,CSVSVSAGYGYTF
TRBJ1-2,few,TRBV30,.,TGTGCCTGGAGCCTGATCAGAGGGGCGCGGTATGGCTACACCTTC,CAWSLIRGARYGYTF
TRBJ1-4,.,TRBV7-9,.,TGTGCCAGCACCCGGGGTGATGAAAAACTGTTTTTT,CASTRGDEKLFF
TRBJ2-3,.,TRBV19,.,TGTGCCAGTAGTAGACTATTTAGAGATACGCAGTATTTT,CASSRLFRDTQYF
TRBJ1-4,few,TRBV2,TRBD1,TGTGCCAGCAGCGTACGGACAGGGGGGGACGAAAAACTGTTTTTT,CASSVRTGGDEKLFF
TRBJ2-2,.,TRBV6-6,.,TGTGCCAGCAGTTACAATCCGGCGGAGCTGTTTTTT,CASSYNPAELFF
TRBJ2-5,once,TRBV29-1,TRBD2,TGCAGCGTACCCCGGACTAGCGGGAGTTTTGTTCGAGAGACCCAGTACTTC,CSVPRTSGSFVRETQYF
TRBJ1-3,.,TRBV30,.,TGTGCCTGGAGTGTACAGTCTGGAAACACCATATATTTT,CAWSVQSGNTIYF
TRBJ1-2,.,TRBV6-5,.,TGTGCCAGCAGGCTGGACGCTAACTATGGCTACACCTTC,CASRLDANYGYTF
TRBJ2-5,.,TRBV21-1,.,TGTGCCAGCAGCAAAGGGACTAGCGGGAGGCCAGAGACCCAGTACTTC,CASSKGTSGRPETQYF
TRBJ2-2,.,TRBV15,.,TGTGCCACCAGCAAAGAAAACACCGGGGAGCTGTTTTTT,CATSKENTGELFF
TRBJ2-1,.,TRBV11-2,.,TGTGCCAGCAGCTTTAACGGGCGCGGGCAGTTCTTC,CASSFNGRGQFF
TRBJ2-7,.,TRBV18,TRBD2,TGTGCCAGCTCACCAGGGGACCCCTCTCCGGGACTAGCGGGAGGCCCTTATTACGAGCAGTACTTC,CASSPGDPSPGLAGGPYYEQYF
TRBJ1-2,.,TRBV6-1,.,TGTGCCAGCAGTGGCCATTTCATAACGGCCTATGGCTACACCTTC,CASSGHFITAYGYTF
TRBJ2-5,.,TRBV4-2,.,TGTGCCAGCAGCCAAGGGTCGGGGTCCGAGACCCAGTACTTC,CASSQGSGSETQYF
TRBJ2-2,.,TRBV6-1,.,TGTGCCAGCATAGGCCAAACGAACACCGGGGAGCTGTTTTTT,CASIGQTNTGELFF